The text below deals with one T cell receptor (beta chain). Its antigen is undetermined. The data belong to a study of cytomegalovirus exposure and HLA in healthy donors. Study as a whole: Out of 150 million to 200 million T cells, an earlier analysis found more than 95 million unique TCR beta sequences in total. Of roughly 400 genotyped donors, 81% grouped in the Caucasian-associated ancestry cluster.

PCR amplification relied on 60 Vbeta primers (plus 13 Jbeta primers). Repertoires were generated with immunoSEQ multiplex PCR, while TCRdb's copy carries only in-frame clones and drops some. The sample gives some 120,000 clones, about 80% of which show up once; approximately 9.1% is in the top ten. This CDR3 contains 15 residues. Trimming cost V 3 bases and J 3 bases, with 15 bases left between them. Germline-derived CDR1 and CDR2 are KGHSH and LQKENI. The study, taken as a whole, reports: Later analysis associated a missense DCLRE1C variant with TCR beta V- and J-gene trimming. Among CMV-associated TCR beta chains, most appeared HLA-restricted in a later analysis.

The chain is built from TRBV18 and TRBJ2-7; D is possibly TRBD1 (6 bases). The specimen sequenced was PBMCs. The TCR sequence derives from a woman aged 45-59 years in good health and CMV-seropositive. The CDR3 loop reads CASSPGQGINYEQYF. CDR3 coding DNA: TGTGCCAGCTCACCTGGGCAGGGGATAAACTACGAGCAGTACTTC. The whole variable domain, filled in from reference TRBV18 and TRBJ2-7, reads NAGVMQNPRHLVRRRGQEARLRCSPMKGHSHVYWYRQLPEEGLKFMVYLQKENIIDESGMPKERFSAEFPKEGPSILRIQQVVRGDSAAYFCASSPGQGINYEQYFGPGTRLTVT.